This TCR beta chain was captured in a study of blood T cell repertoires in COVID-19. This clone was detected once. Authors' processing steps: Nucleated cell number was recorded as an estimate derived from reference gene primer amplification. Clones were read by immunoSEQ multiplex PCR, and TCRdb kept only the in-frame ones, dropping some. Clonal size and the V and J genes are those of that table, whereas D and trimming came from the DNA. The table records about 220,000 clones, 84% of them present only once. The V and J ends lost 4 bases and 1 base respectively, with 13 bases between them. Looked up from germline, CDR1 is SGHTA and CDR2 is FQGTGA. CDR3 length: 15 amino acids.

This receptor was taken from a woman aged 60-75 years who had recovered from COVID-19. Sequenced sample: peripheral blood. This chain joins TRBV7-3 and TRBJ2-5; possible D gene TRBD1, 6 bases. The CDR3 sequence: CASSSTRGSQETQYF. Written as DNA, the CDR3 is TGTGCCAGCAGCTCAACGAGGGGGTCCCAAGAGACCCAGTACTTC.